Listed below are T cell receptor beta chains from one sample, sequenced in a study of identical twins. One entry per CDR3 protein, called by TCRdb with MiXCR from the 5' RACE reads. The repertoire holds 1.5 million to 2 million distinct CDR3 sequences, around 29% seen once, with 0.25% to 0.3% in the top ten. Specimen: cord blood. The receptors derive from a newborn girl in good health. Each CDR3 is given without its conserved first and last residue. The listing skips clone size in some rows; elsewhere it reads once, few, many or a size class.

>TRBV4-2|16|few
ASSQDGQELGAYNEQF
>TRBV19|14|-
ASRSERGIRKNIRY
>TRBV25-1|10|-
ASRGGHQPQH
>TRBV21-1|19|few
ASTKEKGSDRGHLNTGELF
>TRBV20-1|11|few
KFAPTGNYGYT
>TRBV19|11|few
ASSPTAGYGYT
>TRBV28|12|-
ASSFAGESGEQY
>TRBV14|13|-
ASSQDGGSRNEQF
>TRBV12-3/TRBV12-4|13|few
ASSPRRGLADTQY
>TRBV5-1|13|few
ASSGSLALQETQY
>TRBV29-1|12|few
SVERYGQGTGYT
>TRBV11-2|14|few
ASSLVSGPFTDTQY
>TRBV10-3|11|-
AISDRDTYGYT
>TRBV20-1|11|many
SARAQSTDTQY
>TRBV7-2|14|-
ASSPGGGQGIYEQY
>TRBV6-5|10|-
ASSYQGVAAF
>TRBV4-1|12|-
ASSQEDTQETQY
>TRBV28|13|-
ASSPSRGGVNEQF
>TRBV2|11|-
ASSVGQGSGYT
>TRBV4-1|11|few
ASSPTFSYEQY
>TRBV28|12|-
ASSQPPGRNEQF
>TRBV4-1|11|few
ASSQDKGSPLH
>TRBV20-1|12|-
SAAQGRRNSPLH
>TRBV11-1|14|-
ASSIDPGLRDYEQY
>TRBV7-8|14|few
ASSPTRRTGRHEQF
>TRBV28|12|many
ASSFGQFNQPQH
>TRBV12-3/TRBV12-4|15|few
ASSSSGLAGGTDTQY
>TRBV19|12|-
ASWRGPDYYGYT
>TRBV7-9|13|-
ASSASGAKLYEQY
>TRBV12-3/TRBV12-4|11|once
ASTRSFNQPLH
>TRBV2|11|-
ATRRGGVYEQY
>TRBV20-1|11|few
SARRDGPYEQY
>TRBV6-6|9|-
ASTLQGEQF
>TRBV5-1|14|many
ASSLSQGALDNEQF
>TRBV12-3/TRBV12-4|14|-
ASRSTSARNVYEQY
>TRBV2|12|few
ASSGAFSNQPQH
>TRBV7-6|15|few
ASSLAFGADSYNEQF
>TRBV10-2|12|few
ATKTGSYNSPLH
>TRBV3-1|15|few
ASSSPRTGPPNYGYT
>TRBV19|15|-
ASSAWTPGRENYGYT
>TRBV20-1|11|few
SASPVATYEQY